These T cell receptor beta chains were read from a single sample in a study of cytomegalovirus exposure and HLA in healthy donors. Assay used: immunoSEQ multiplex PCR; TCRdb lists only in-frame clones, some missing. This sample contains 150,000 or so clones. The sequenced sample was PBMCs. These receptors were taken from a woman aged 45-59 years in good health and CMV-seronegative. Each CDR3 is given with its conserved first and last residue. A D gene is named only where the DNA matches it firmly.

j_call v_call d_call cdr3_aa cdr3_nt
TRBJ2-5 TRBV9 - CASSVAPGGGGETQYF TGTGCCAGCAGCGTAGCCCCAGGGGGCGGGGGAGAGACCCAGTACTTC
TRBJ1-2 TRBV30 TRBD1 CACLGTGLLANYGYTF TGTGCCTGTCTCGGGACAGGGTTATTAGCTAACTATGGCTACACCTTC
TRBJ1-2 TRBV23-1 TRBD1 CASSDDRVDNANYGYTF TGCGCCAGCAGTGACGACAGGGTGGATAATGCGAACTATGGCTACACCTTC
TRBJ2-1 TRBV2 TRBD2 CASSASGRASSEQFF TGTGCCAGCAGCGCTAGCGGGAGGGCCAGCAGTGAGCAGTTCTTC
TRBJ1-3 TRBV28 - CASSPGGKAGNTIYF TGTGCCAGCAGTCCCGGGGGGAAAGCTGGAAACACCATATATTTT
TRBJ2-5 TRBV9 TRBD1 CASSVVWDSTTQYF TGTGCCAGCAGCGTAGTCTGGGACAGTACTACCCAGTACTTC
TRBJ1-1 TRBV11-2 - CASSLAGGQGTEAFF TGTGCCAGCAGCTTAGCGGGGGGCCAAGGGACTGAAGCTTTCTTT
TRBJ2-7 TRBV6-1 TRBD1 CASSVGQVYEQYF TGTGCCAGCAGTGTTGGACAGGTCTACGAGCAGTACTTC
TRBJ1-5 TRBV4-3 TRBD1 CASSQGRDRDNQPQHF TGCGCCAGCAGCCAGGGCCGGGACAGGGATAACCAGCCCCAGCATTTT
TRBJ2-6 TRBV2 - CASSRGAAGANVLTF TGTGCCAGCAGCAGGGGGGCGGCTGGGGCCAACGTCCTGACTTTC